This TCR beta chain was observed in a study of T cell changes during pregnancy in multiple sclerosis. Trimming removed 5 bases at V and 0 bases at J, with 12 bases between. Germline V gene sequence: CDR1 MDHEN, CDR2 SYDVKM. The CDR3 sequence is 15 residues long. Data came from immunoSEQ multiplex PCR; TCRdb stores just in-frame clones and leaves some out. The sample records roughly 50,000 clones, roughly 92% being singletons. The V call is TRBV28, the J call TRBJ2-3; maybe TRBD1 (5 bases). Sample: CD8+ T cells from peripheral blood mononuclear cells, taken in the third trimester of pregnancy. This clonotype originated in a female donor with multiple sclerosis, enrolled in a pregnancy study. The CDR3 DNA sequence: TGTGCCAGCAGTCCGCTACAGGATAGCACAGATACGCAGTATTTT. Translated, it gives CASSPLQDSTDTQYF.